This is a list of T cell receptor beta chains from one sample in a study of blood T cell repertoires in COVID-19. Clones were read by immunoSEQ multiplex PCR, and TCRdb kept only the in-frame ones, dropping some. The sample has about 250,000 clones, roughly 82% seen once. The sample comprised peripheral blood. The receptors were sampled from a woman older than 75 with active or convalescent COVID-19. Each CDR3 is given without its conserved first and last residue.

TRBJ2-3,TRBV27,ASSQGQGRDTQY
TRBJ1-2,TRBV28,ASSFLDYGYT
TRBJ1-3,TRBV11-2,ASSLALTNTIY
TRBJ1-6,TRBV2,ASSEATANSPLH
TRBJ1-1,TRBV4-1,ASSEQRDNYEAF
TRBJ2-7,TRBV10-1,ASSDNYEQY
TRBJ1-2,TRBV30,AWSVQANYGYT
TRBJ2-1,TRBV5-1,ASSAGTGGYNEQF
TRBJ1-1,TRBV5-1,ASSLGQANTEAF
TRBJ2-1,TRBV6-2/TRBV6-3,ASSGTVSYNEQF
TRBJ1-1,TRBV5-1,ASSLAGQGAVNTEAF
TRBJ2-7,TRBV5-6,ASSLGEVHEQY
TRBJ1-3,TRBV14,ASSQDISGNTIY
TRBJ1-1,TRBV5-4,ASSLDTNTEAF
TRBJ2-7,TRBV19,ASSMVGSYEQY
TRBJ2-3,TRBV7-9,ASSQGLFADTQY
TRBJ1-2,TRBV29-1,SVALVFDAGVYGYT
TRBJ1-5,TRBV4-2,ASSLGTGWDQPQH
TRBJ1-1,TRBV3-1/TRBV3-2,ASKRQGGTEAF
TRBJ2-1,TRBV2,ASSGGALGEQF
TRBJ1-2,TRBV10-1,ASSATGFYGYT
TRBJ1-1,TRBV18,ASSGARYTEAF
TRBJ1-5,TRBV6-5,ASSDRGGNQPQH
TRBJ1-2,TRBV2,ASSDGQGGYGYT
TRBJ1-1,TRBV7-9,ASSFTTGLATEAF
TRBJ1-4,TRBV1,TSSLRTTAFNEKLF
TRBJ2-6,TRBV5-1,ASSNRQGFNSLNVLT
TRBJ2-7,TRBV5-4,ASSRGQGYEQY
TRBJ2-7,TRBV7-9,ASSSAGGAWQY
TRBJ1-3,TRBV7-9,ASLLGAGNTIY
TRBJ1-1,TRBV7-9,ASSLREGNTEAF
TRBJ2-5,TRBV5-1,ASSLLFAGQETQY